The sequence of this T cell receptor beta chain was determined in a study of cytomegalovirus exposure and HLA in healthy donors. Looked up from germline, CDR1 is MNHEY and CDR2 is SVGAGI. V gave up 10 bases and J gave up 7 bases, with 19 bases separating them. CDR3 length: 13 amino acids. 13 Jbeta primers and 60 Vbeta primers were used for the PCR. Sequenced by immunoSEQ multiplex PCR; TCRdb stores in-frame clones only, minus some. Of fewer than 200,000 clones detected, approximately 80% appear once; the ten largest clones hold roughly 7.4%. The source is a male donor in good health and CMV-seropositive. The J gene is TRBJ1-2, the V gene TRBV6-5; D possibly corresponds to TRBD1 (5 bases). Sequences were obtained from PBMCs. CDR3 nucleotides: TGTGCCACCAAGGAAGGGGCCCTTCTTGGCTACACCTTC. Its translation: CATKEGALLGYTF.